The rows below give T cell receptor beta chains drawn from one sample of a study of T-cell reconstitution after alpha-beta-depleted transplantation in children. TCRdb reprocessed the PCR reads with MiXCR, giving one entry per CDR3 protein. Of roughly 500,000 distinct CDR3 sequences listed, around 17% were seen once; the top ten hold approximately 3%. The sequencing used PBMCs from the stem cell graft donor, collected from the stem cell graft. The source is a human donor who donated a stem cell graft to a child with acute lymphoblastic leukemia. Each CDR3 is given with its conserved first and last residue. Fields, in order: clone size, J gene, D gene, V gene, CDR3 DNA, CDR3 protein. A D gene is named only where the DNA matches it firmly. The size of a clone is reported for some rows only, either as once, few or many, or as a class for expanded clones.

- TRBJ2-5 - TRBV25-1 TGTGCCAGCAGTGAATATGTTTCTCTTCCAGAGACCCAGTACTTC CASSEYVSLPETQYF
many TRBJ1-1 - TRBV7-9 TGTGCCAGCAGCCCGACGGACACTGAAGCTTTCTTT CASSPTDTEAFF
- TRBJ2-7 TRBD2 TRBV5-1 TGCGCCAGCAGCTTGGCCAGCGGGAGGGCCCACGAGCAGTACTTC CASSLASGRAHEQYF
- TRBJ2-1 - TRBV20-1 TGCTGTGCTAGAGATACGCAGACCGACTACAATGAGCAGTTCTTC CCARDTQTDYNEQFF
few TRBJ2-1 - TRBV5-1 TGCGCCAGCAGCTTGGGAGGGGCCCATGAGCAGTTCTTC CASSLGGAHEQFF
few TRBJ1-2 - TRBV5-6 TGTGCCAGCAGCTTGAGAGGGAAAAACTATGGCTACACCTTC CASSLRGKNYGYTF
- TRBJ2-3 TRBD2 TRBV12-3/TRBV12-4 TGTGCCAGCAGTTTCCCGCTTACTAGCGGGAGGGCCGGGGAAGATACGCAGTATTTT CASSFPLTSGRAGEDTQYF
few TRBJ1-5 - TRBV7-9 TGTGCCAGCAGCTTAAGCCCGAGGGAGCCCCAGCATTTT CASSLSPREPQHF
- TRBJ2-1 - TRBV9 TGTGCCAGCAGCGTCGGCGGGTCTGAGCAGTTCTTC CASSVGGSEQFF
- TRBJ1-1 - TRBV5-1 TGCGCCAGCAGCCCAGGGTCTCTGAACACTGAAGCTTTCTTT CASSPGSLNTEAFF
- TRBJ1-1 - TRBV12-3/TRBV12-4 TGTGCCAGCAGCGGCATGGTGGGGTACGCTGAAGCTTTCTTT CASSGMVGYAEAFF
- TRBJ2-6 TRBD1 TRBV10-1 TGCGCCAGCAGTTATGGGACAGGGGTAAAAGCTGGGGCCAACGTCCTGACTTTC CASSYGTGVKAGANVLTF
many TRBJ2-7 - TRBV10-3 TGTGCCATCAGTGCCCCTAGCTACGAGCAGTACTTC CAISAPSYEQYF
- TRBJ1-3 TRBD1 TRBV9 TGTGCCAGCACCGAAACAGGGGGCCCTGGAAACACCATATATTTT CASTETGGPGNTIYF
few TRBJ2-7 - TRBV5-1 TGCGCCAGCAGCTTGCCGGAAAGGATCTCCTACGAGCAGTACTTC CASSLPERISYEQYF
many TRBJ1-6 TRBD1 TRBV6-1 TGTGCCAGCAGTAAAGGGGGCTCGCCGCTCACTAATTCACCCCTCCACTTT CASSKGGSPLTNSPLHF
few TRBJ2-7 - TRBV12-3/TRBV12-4 TGTGCCAGCAGTCGCTTGCCCCCCTCCTACGAGCAGTACTTC CASSRLPPSYEQYF
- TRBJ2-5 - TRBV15 TGTGCCACCAGCGGTCGGCGGATTGTCCAAGAGACCCAGTACTTC CATSGRRIVQETQYF
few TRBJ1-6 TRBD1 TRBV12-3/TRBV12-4 TGTGCCAGCGCAATCACAGGGGGCAATAATTCACCCCTCCACTTT CASAITGGNNSPLHF
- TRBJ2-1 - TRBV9 TGTGCCAGCAGCGTGGCGGTTTGGAATGAGCAGTTCTTC CASSVAVWNEQFF
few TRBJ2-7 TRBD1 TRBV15 TGTGCCACCAGCAGACCCGCCGGACAGGGGAATTACGAGCAGTACTTC CATSRPAGQGNYEQYF
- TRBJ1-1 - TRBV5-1 TGCGCCAGCAGCTTGGTGGGACATTTGAACACTGAAGCTTTCTTT CASSLVGHLNTEAFF
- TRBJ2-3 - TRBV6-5 TGTGCCAGCAGTTACTCCAGACTAGAGGGAACAGATACGCAGTATTTT CASSYSRLEGTDTQYF
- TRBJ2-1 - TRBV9 TGTGCCAGCAGCATTCCGGGACCCAACTACAATGAGCAGTTCTTC CASSIPGPNYNEQFF
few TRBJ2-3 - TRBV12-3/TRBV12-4 TGTGCCAGCAGTTTGGTGGGAGACCCGGCAGATACGCAGTATTTT CASSLVGDPADTQYF
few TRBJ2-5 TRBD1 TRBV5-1 TGCGCCAGCAGCTGGGGACAGGGCCAAGAGACCCAGTACTTC CASSWGQGQETQYF